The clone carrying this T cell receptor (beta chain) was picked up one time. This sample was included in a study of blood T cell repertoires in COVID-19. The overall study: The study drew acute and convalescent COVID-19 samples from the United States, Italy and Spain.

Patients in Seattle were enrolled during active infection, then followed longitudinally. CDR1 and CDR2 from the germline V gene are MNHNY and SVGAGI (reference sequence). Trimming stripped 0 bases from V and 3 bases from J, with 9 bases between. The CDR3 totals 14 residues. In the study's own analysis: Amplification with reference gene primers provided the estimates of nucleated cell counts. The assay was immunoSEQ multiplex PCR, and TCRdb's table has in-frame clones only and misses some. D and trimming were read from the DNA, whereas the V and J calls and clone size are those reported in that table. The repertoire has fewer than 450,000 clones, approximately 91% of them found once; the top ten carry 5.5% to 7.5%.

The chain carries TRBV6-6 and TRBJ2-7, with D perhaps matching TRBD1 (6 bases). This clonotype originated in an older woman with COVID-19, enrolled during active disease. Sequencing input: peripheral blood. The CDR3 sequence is CASSYSGQIYEQYF. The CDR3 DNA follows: TGTGCCAGCAGTTACTCCGGACAGATCTACGAGCAGTACTTC.